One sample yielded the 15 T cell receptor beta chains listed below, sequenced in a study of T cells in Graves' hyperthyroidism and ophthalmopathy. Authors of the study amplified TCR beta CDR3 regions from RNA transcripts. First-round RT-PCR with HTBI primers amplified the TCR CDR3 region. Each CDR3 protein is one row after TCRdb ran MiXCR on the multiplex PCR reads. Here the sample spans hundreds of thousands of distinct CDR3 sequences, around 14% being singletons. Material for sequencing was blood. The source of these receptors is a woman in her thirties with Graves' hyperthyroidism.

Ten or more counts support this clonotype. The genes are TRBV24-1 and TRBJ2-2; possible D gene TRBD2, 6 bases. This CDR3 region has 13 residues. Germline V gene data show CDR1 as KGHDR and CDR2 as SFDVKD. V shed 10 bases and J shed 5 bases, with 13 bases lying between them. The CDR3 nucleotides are TGTGCCACTAGCGGAGGTCGGACCGGGGAGCTGTTTTTT. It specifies CATSGGRTGELFF.

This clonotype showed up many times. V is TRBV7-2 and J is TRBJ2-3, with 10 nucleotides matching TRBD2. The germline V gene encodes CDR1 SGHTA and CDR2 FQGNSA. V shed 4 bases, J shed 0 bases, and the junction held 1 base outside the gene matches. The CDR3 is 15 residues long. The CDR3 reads CASSSGLASTDTQYF. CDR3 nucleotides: TGTGCCAGCAGCTCGGGACTAGCGAGCACAGATACGCAGTATTTT.

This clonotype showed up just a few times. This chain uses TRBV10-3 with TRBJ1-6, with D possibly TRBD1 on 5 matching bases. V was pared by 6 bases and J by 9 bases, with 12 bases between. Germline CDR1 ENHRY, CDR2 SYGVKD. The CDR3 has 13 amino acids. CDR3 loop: CAIRTDLSSPLHF. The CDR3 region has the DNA TGTGCCATCAGGACAGACCTTAGTTCACCCCTCCACTTT.

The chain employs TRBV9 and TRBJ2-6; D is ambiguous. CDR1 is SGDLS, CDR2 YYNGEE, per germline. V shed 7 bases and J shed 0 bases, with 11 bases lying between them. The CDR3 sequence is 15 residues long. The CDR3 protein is CASATPRSGANVLTF. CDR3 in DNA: TGTGCCAGCGCCACCCCCCGCTCTGGGGCCAACGTCCTGACTTTC.

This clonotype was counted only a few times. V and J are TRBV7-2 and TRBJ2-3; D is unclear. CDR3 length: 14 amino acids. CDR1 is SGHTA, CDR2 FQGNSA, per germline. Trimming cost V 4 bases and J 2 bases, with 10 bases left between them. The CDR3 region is CASSSAYDTDTQYF. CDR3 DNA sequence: TGTGCCAGCAGCTCAGCCTACGACACAGATACGCAGTATTTT.

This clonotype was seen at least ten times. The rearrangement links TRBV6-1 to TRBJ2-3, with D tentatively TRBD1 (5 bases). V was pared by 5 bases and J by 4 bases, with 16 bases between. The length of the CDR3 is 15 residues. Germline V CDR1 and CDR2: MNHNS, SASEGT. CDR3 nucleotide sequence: TGTGCCAGCAGTTCGACAGTCGGCGGCGCAGATACGCAGTATTTT. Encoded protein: CASSSTVGGADTQYF.

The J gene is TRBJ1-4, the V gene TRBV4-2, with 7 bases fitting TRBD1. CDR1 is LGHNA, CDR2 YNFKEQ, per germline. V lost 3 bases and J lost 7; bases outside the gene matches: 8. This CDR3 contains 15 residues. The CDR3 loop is CASSQETGWSEKLFF. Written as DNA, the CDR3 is TGTGCCAGCAGCCAGGAGACAGGGTGGAGTGAAAAACTGTTTTTT.

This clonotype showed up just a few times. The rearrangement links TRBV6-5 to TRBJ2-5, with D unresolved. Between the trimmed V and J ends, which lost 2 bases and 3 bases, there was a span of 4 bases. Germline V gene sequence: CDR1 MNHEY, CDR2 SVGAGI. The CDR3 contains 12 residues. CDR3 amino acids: CASSYDEETQYF. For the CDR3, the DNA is TGTGCCAGCAGTTACGACGAAGAGACCCAGTACTTC.

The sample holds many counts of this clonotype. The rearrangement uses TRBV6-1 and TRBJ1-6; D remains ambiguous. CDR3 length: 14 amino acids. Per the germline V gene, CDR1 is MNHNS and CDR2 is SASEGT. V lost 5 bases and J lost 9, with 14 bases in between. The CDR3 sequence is CASSTRTGSSPLHF. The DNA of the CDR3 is TGTGCCAGCAGTACACGGACGGGGAGTTCACCCCTCCACTTT.

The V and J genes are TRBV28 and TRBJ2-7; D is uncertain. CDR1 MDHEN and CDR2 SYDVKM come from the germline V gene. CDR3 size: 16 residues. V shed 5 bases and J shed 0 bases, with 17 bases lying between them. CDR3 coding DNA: TGTGCCAGCAGTCGCCCCTTTCAGCGCCCCTCCTACGAGCAGTACTTC. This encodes CASSRPFQRPSYEQYF. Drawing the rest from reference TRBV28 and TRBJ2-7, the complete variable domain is DVKVTQSSRYLVKRTGEKVFLECVQDMDHENMFWYRQDPGLGLRLIYFSYDVKMKEKGDIPEGYSVSREKKERFSLILESASTNQTSMYLCASSRPFQRPSYEQYFGPGTRLTVT.

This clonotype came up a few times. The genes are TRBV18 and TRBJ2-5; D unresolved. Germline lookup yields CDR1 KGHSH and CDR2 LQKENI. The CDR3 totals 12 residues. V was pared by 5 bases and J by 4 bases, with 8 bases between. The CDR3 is CASSGLRETQYF. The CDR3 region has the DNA TGTGCCAGCTCAGGATTAAGAGAGACCCAGTACTTC.

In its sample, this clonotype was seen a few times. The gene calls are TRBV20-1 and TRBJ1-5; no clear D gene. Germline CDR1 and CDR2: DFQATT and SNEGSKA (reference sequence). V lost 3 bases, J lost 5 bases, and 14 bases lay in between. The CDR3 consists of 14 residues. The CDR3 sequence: CSASQQLLDQPQHF. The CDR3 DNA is TGCAGTGCTAGTCAGCAGCTCTTGGATCAGCCCCAGCATTTT.

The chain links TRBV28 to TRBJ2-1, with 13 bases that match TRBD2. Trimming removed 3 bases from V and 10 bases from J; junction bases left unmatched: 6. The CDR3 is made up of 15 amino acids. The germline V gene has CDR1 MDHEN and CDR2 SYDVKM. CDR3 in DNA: TGTGCCAGCAGTTTGGGACTAGCGGGACTCAGGGAGCAGTTCTTC. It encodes CASSLGLAGLREQFF.

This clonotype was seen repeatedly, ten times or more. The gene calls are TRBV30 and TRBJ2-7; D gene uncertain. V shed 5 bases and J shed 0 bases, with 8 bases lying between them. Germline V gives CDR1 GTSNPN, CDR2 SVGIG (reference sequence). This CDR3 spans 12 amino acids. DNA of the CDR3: TGTGCCTGGGGGGAAAGCTCCTACGAGCAGTACTTC. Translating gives CAWGESSYEQYF.

CDR3 amino acids: CASSWVPQETQYF. DNA of the CDR3: TGTGCCAGCAGCTGGGTACCACAAGAGACCCAGTACTTC. This chain links TRBV9 with TRBJ2-5, with unresolved D. The CDR3 runs 13 residues. Germline-derived CDR1 and CDR2 are SGDLS and YYNGEE. V lost 4 bases and J lost 2, with 9 bases in between.